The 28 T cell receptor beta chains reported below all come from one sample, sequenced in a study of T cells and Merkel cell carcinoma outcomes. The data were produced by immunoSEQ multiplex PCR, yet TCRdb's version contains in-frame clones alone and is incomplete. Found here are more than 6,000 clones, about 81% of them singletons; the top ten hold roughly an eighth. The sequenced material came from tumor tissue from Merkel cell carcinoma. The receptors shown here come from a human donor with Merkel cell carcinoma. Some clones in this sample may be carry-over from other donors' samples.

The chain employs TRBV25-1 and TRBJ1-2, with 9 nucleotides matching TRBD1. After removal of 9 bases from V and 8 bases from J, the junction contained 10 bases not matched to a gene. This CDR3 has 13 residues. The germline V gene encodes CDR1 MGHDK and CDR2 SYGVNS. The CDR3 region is CASGPGQGGGYTF. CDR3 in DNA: TGTGCCAGTGGACCGGGACAGGGCGGCGGCTACACCTTC.

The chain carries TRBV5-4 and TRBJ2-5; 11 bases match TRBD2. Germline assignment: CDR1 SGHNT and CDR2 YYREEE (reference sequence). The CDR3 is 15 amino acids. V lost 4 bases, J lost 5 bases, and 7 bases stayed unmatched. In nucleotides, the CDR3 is TGTGCCAGCAGCATAGCGGGAGGGCCGAGGGAGACCCAGTACTTC. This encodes CASSIAGGPRETQYF.

The chain's CDR3 is CASPRGGGTGTQYF. CDR3 sequence (DNA): TGTGCCAGTCCAAGAGGGGGCGGGACGGGGACCCAGTACTTC. The V gene is TRBV9, the J gene TRBJ2-5; D might be TRBD1 (7 bases). Germline loops: CDR1 SGDLS, CDR2 YYNGEE. Trimming stripped 8 bases from V and 7 bases from J, with 21 bases between. The CDR3 runs to 14 residues.

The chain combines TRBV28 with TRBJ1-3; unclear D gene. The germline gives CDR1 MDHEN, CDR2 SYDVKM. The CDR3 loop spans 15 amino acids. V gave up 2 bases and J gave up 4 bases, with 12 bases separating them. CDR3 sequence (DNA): TGTGCCAGCAGTTTACGACGTAGCTCGGGAAACACCATATATTTT. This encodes CASSLRRSSGNTIYF.

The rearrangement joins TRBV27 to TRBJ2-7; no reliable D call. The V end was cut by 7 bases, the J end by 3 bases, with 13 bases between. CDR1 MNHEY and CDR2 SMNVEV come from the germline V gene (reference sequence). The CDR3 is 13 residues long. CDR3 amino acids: CASISRSNYEQYF. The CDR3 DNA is TGTGCCAGCATTTCAAGGAGTAACTACGAGCAGTACTTC.

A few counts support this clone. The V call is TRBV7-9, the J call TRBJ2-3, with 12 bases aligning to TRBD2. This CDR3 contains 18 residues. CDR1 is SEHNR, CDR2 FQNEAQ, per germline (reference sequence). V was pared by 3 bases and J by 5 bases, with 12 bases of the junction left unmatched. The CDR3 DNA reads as TGTGCCAGCAGCTTCCCCCCCGGACTAGCGGGACGCGGAGATACGCAGTATTTT. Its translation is CASSFPPGLAGRGDTQYF.

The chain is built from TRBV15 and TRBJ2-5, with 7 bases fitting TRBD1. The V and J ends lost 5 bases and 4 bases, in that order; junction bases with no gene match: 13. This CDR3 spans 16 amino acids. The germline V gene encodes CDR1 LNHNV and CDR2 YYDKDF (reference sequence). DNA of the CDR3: TGTGCCACCAGCCCAGCCTTGGCAGGGGGTAGAGAGACCCAGTACTTC. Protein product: CATSPALAGGRETQYF.

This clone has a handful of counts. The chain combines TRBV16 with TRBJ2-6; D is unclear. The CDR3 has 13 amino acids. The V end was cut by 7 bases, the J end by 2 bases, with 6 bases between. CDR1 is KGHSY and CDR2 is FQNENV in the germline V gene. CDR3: CASILPGANVLTF. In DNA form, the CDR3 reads TGTGCCAGCATCCTACCTGGGGCCAACGTCCTGACTTTC.

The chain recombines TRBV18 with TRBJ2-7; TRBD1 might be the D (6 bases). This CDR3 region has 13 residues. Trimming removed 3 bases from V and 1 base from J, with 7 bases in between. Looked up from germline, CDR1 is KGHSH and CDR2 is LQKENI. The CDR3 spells CASSPTGSYEQYF. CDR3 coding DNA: TGTGCCAGCTCACCGACAGGATCCTACGAGCAGTACTTC.

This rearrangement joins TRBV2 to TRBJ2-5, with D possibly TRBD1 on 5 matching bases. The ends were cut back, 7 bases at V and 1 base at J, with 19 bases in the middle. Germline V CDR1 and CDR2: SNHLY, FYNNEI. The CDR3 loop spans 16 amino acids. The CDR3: CASTTRTNGPQETQYF. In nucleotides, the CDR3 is TGTGCCAGCACCACAAGGACAAACGGACCCCAAGAGACCCAGTACTTC.

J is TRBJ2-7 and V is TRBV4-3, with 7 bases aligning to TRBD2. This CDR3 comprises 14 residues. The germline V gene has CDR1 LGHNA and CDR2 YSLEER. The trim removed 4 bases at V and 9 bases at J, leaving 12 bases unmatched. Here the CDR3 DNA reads TGCGCCAGCAGCCGGTTGACTAGCAAGGGAGGGCAGTACTTC. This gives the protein CASSRLTSKGGQYF.

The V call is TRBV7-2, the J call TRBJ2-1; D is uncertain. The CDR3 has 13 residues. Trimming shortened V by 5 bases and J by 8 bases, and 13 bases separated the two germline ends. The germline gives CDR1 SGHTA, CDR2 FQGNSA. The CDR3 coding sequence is TGTGCCAGCAGCCTAAATGCTAGGGATGAGCAGTTCTTC. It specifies CASSLNARDEQFF.

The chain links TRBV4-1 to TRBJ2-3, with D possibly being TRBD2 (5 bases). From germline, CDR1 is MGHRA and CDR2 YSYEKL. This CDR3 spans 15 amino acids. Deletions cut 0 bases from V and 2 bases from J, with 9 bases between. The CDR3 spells CASSQDPGVTDTQYF. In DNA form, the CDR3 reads TGCGCCAGCAGCCAAGACCCCGGGGTCACAGATACGCAGTATTTT.

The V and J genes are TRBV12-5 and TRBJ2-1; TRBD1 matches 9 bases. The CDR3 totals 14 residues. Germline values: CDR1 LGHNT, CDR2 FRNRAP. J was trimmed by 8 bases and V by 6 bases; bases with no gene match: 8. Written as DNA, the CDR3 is TGTGCTAGTGGACCCGGGACAGGGAGACATGAGCAGTTCTTC. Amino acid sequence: CASGPGTGRHEQFF.

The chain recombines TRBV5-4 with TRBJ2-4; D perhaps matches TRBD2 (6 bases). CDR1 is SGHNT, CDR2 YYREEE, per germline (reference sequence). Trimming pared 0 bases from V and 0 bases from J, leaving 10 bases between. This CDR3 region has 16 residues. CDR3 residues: CASSLGGDLAKNIQYF. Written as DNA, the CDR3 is TGTGCCAGCAGCTTGGGCGGGGACCTAGCCAAAAACATTCAGTACTTC. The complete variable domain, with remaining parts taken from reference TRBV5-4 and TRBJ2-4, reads ETGVTQSPTHLIKTRGQQVTLRCSSQSGHNTVSWYQQALGQGPQFIFQYYREEENGRGNFPPRFSGLQFPNYSSELNVNALELDDSALYLCASSLGGDLAKNIQYFGAGTRLSVL.

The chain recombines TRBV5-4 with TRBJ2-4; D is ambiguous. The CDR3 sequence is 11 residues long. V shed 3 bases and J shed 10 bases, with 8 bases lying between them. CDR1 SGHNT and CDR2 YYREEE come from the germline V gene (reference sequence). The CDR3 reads CASSSENIQYF. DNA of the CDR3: TGTGCCAGCAGCTCGGAGAATATTCAGTACTTC.

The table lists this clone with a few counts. This chain's CDR3 is CSVEVLKGAEAFF. CDR3 nucleotides: TGCAGCGTTGAAGTCCTTAAGGGAGCTGAAGCTTTCTTT. This chain links TRBV29-1 with TRBJ1-1, with D unresolved. The V and J ends lost 1 base and 6 bases respectively, with 12 bases between them. Germline V gives CDR1 SQVTM, CDR2 ANQGSEA. The CDR3 runs 13 residues.

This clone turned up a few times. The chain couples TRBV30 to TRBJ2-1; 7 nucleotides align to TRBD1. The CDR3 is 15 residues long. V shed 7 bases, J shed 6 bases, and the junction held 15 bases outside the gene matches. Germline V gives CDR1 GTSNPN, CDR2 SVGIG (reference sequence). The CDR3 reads CASSKKGAFVNEQFF. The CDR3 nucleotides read TGTGCCTCCTCAAAGAAGGGGGCATTCGTCAATGAGCAGTTCTTC. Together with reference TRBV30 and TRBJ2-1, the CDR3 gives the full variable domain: SQTIHQWPATLVQPVGSPLSLECTVEGTSNPNLYWYRQAAGRGLQLLFYSVGIGQISSEVPQNLSASRPQDRQFILSSKKLLLSDSGFYLCASSKKGAFVNEQFFGPGTRLTVL.

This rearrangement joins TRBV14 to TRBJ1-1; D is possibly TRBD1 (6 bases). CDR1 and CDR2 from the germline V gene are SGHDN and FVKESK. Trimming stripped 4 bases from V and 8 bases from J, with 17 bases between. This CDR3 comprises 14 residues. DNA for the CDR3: TGTGCCAGCAGCCGATACCCTGACAGGCACGAAGCTTTCTTT. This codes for CASSRYPDRHEAFF.

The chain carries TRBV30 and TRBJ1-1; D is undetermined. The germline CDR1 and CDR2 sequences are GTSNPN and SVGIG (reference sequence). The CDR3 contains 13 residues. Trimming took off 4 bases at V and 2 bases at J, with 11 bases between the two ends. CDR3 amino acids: CAWTLRYNTEAFF. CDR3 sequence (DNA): TGTGCCTGGACCTTGAGGTACAACACTGAAGCTTTCTTT.

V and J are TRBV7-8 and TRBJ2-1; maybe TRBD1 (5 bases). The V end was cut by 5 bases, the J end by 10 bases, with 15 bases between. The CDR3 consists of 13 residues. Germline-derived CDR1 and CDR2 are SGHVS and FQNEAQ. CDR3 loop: CASSPRPQGEQFF. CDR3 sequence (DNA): TGTGCCAGCAGCCCAAGGCCCCAGGGAGAGCAGTTCTTC. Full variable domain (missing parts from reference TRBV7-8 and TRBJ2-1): GAGVSQSPRYKVAKRGQDVALRCDPISGHVSLFWYQQALGQGPEFLTYFQNEAQLDKSGLPSDRFFAERPEGSVSTLKIQRTQQEDSAVYLCASSPRPQGEQFFGPGTRLTVL.

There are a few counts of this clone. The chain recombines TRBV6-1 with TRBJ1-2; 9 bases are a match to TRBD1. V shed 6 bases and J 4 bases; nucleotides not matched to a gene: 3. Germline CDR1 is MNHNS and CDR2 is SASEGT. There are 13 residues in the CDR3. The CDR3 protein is CASRAGQGYGYTF. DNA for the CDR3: TGTGCCAGCAGGGCGGGACAGGGCTATGGCTACACCTTC.

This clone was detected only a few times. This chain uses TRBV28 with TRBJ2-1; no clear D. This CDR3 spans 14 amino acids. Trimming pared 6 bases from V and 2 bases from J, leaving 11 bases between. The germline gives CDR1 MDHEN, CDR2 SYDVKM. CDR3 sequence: CASRYPQAYNEQFF. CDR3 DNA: TGTGCCAGCAGATACCCCCAAGCCTACAATGAGCAGTTCTTC.

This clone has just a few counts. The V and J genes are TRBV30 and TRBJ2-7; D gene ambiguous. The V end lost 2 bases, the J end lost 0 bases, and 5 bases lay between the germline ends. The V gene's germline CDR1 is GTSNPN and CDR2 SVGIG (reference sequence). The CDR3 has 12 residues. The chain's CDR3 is CAWSRDSYEQYF. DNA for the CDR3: TGTGCCTGGAGTAGGGACTCCTACGAGCAGTACTTC.

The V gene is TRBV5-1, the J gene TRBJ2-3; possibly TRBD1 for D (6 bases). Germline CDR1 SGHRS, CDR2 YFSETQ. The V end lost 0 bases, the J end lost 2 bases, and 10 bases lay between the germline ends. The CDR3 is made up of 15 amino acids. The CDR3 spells CASSLGGPLTDTQYF. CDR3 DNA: TGCGCCAGCAGCTTGGGGGGGCCGCTCACAGATACGCAGTATTTT.

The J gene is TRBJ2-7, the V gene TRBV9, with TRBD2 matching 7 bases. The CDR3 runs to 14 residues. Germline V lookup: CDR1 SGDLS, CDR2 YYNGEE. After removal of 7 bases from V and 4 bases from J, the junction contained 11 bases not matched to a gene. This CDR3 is CASLLLARKYEQYF. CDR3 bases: TGTGCCAGCTTGTTACTAGCGCGGAAATACGAGCAGTACTTC.

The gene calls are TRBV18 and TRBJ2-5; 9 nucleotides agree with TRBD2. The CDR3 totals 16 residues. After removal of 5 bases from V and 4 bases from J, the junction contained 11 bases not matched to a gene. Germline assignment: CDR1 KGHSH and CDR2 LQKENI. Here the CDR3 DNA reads TGTGCCAGCTCATATGGTAGCGGGAGCTCTATAGAGACCCAGTACTTC. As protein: CASSYGSGSSIETQYF.

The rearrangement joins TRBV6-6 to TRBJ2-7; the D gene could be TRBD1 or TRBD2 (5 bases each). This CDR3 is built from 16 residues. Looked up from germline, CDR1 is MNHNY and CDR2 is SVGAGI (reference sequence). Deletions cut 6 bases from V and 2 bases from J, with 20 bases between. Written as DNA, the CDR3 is TGTGCCAGCAGACCGGCCTACAAAGAGGGGACCTACGAGCAGTACTTC. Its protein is CASRPAYKEGTYEQYF.